A selection of T cell receptor beta chains follows, all from one sample in a study of vaccination effects on CD4 cells after COVID-19. Produced via immunoSEQ multiplex PCR; TCRdb's table is partial and in-frame only. The sample has more than 40,000 clones, under 85% seen once. The antigens of these receptors remain unknown. The starting material was CD4+ T cells from PBMCs cultured with HCoV-OC43 spike peptides, obtained after COVID-19 vaccination. These receptors all stem from a human donor who received a COVID-19 vaccine. CDR3s leave out the opening cysteine and the closing phenylalanine or tryptophan. Each record gives: V gene, D gene, CDR3 length, J gene, CDR3 protein. D genes are given only for firm matches.

>TRBV3-1/TRBV3-2|TRBD2|13|TRBJ2-1
ASSPQRGSYNEQF
>TRBV5-6|-|12|TRBJ2-3
ASSYIGRTDTQY
>TRBV19|-|14|TRBJ2-2
ASSKYPGKNTGELF
>TRBV20-1|-|9|TRBJ2-7
SALQGNEQY
>TRBV18|TRBD1|14|TRBJ1-5
ASSPGTGVSNQPQH
>TRBV19|-|11|TRBJ1-3
ASSIGGRNTIY
>TRBV5-5|TRBD2|12|TRBJ2-1
ASSLGISGAPKF
>TRBV19|TRBD2|13|TRBJ2-4
ASSKFAGGRGIQY
>TRBV7-8|-|12|TRBJ2-7
ASSRVLVHDEQY
>TRBV6-6|-|13|TRBJ1-3
ASSYEWSSGNTIY
>TRBV29-1|TRBD2|12|TRBJ2-1
SVDTSGQYNEQF
>TRBV21-1|-|17|TRBJ2-7
ASSKRFLLELGNPYEQY
>TRBV29-1|-|12|TRBJ2-2
SVAARLNTGELF
>TRBV14|TRBD1|13|TRBJ1-3
ASSPGQGTGNTIY
>TRBV7-9|TRBD2|14|TRBJ2-5
ASSMSLAGGRETQY
>TRBV6-2/TRBV6-3|-|10|TRBJ2-5
ASSPTDETQY
>TRBV18|TRBD2|13|TRBJ2-5
ASSPLAGSQETQY
>TRBV6-2/TRBV6-3|TRBD2|15|TRBJ2-1
ASSYPLLAGGPGEQF
>TRBV5-1|TRBD1|12|TRBJ1-2
ASSLEGQRYGYT
>TRBV20-1|-|8|TRBJ2-3
SPRTDTQY
>TRBV5-4|TRBD1|13|TRBJ2-1
ASSPRQGPYNEQF
>TRBV19|-|14|TRBJ1-3
ASSLSATVSGNTIY
>TRBV5-4|-|10|TRBJ2-3
ASSPSTDTQY
>TRBV6-4|TRBD1|11|TRBJ1-1
ASSEFPGGEAF
>TRBV6-2/TRBV6-3|TRBD1|13|TRBJ2-1
ASSTRTGIDNEQF
>TRBV6-4|TRBD1|12|TRBJ1-2
ASSPTGVNYGYT
>TRBV5-6|-|12|TRBJ2-5
ASSLGQAQETQY
>TRBV5-1|-|12|TRBJ2-5
ASTSGSKEETQY
>TRBV9|-|12|TRBJ2-7
ASSVGGRGHEQY
>TRBV6-1|-|11|TRBJ2-2
ASSDRGVGELF
>TRBV5-1|-|16|TRBJ2-6
ASSLGGGSLSGANVLT
>TRBV4-1|-|11|TRBJ2-1
ASSQEAFVEQF
>TRBV10-2|-|11|TRBJ2-5
ASSEWERETQY
>TRBV6-5|-|13|TRBJ1-5
ASSYSAGGNQPQH
>TRBV3-1/TRBV3-2|-|12|TRBJ1-2
ASSQGQNNYGYT
>TRBV18|TRBD2|13|TRBJ2-7
ASSPPGRGTYEQY
>TRBV23-1|TRBD2|13|TRBJ2-2
ASSKGLLGTGELF
>TRBV5-5|TRBD1|13|TRBJ1-5
ASSSGQVPNQPQH
>TRBV11-2|TRBD2|17|TRBJ2-7
ASSLDFYIRQGLAPEQY
>TRBV12-3/TRBV12-4|-|11|TRBJ1-1
ASSGQLNTEAF
>TRBV4-1|TRBD1|14|TRBJ1-1
ASSQDPGQGAYEAF
>TRBV3-1/TRBV3-2|-|11|TRBJ1-3
ASSLDSGNTIY
>TRBV11-2|-|13|TRBJ2-7
ASSLYDRDHYEQY
>TRBV5-5|TRBD1|13|TRBJ2-1
ASSSPGTGMNEQF
>TRBV5-8|-|10|TRBJ1-5
ASSPYNQPQH
>TRBV6-4|-|11|TRBJ1-1
ASSDLKGTEAF
>TRBV20-1|TRBD1|12|TRBJ2-1
SASRGPQYNEQF
>TRBV20-1|-|9|TRBJ1-1
SAKRAVEAF
>TRBV4-1|-|11|TRBJ1-3
ASSQDTGNTIY
>TRBV11-3|-|14|TRBJ1-5
ASSSPTGYSNQPQH